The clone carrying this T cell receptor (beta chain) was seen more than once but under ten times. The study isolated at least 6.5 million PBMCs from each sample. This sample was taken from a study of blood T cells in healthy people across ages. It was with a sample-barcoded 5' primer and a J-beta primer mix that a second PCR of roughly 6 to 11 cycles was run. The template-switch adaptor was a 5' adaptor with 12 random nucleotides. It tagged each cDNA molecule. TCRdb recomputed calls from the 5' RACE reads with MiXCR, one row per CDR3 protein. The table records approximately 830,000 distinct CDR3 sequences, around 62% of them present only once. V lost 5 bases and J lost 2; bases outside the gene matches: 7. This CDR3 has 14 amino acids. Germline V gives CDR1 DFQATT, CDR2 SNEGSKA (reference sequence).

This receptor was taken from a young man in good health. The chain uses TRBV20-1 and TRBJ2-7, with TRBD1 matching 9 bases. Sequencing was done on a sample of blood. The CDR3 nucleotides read TGCAGTGCTCAAGCCGGGACAGGGACCTACGAGCAGTACTTC. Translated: CSAQAGTGTYEQYF.